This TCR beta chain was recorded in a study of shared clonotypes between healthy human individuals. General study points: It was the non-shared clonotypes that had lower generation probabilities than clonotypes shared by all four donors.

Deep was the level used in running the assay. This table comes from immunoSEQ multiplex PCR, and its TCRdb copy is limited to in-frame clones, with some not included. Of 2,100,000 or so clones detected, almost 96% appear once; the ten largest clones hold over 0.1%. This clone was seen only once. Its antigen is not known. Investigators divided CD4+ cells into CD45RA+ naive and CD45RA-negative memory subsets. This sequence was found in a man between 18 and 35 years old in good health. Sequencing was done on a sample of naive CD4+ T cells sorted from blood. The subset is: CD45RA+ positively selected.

The CDR3 bases are TGTGCCAGCAGACAAAGACAGTTAATGAACACTGAAGCTTTCTTT. Its translation is CASRQRQLMNTEAFF. The chain recombines TRBV6-1 with TRBJ1-1, with D possibly matching TRBD1 (5 bases). The CDR3 covers 15 residues. Germline-derived CDR1 and CDR2 are MNHNS and SASEGT. Deletions cut 6 bases from V and 0 bases from J, with 14 bases between.